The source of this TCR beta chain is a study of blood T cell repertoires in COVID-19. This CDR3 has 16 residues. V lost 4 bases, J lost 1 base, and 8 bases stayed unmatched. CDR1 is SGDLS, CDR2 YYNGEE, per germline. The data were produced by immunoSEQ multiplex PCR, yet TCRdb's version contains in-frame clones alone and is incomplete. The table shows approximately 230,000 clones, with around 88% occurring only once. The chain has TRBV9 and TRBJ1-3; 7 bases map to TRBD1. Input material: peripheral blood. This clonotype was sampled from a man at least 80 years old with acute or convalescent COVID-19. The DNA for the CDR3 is TGTGCCAGCAGCTTCCGGGACAGCCGATCTGGAAACACCATATATTTT. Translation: CASSFRDSRSGNTIYF.